Each of the 5 T cell receptor beta chains below was sequenced from the same sample in a study of cytomegalovirus exposure and HLA in healthy donors. Both 60 Vbeta primers and 13 Jbeta primers went into the PCR. Here immunoSEQ multiplex PCR was the method, and the copy in TCRdb shows in-frame clones only, minus some. The sample contains 110,000 or so clones, roughly 79% of which appear only once. Sequencing was performed on PBMCs. These receptors were taken from a woman aged 40-49 years in good health and CMV-seronegative.

This clone was seen a single time. The genes are TRBV5-1 and TRBJ1-2, with D unresolved. V was clipped by 1 base and J by 4 bases, with 14 bases between them. The CDR3 length is 15 residues. Germline V gene sequence: CDR1 SGHRS, CDR2 YFSETQ. CDR3 amino acids: CASSLNSDLPYGYTF. CDR3 coding DNA: TGCGCCAGCAGCTTGAACAGTGACCTCCCCTATGGCTACACCTTC.

The gene calls are TRBV11-2 and TRBJ1-1; 7 nucleotides align to TRBD1. Germline CDR1 is SGHAT and CDR2 is FQNNGV. Trimming took 5 bases from V and 5 from J; bases not matched to a gene: 11. The CDR3 consists of 15 residues. For the CDR3, the DNA is TGTGCCAGCAGCCAGGGGGTGGTCAGGGCGACTGAAGCTTTCTTT. Its protein product is CASSQGVVRATEAFF.

The CDR3 region is CASSSDGLGQETQYF. The CDR3 region has the DNA TGTGCCAGCAGCTCAGACGGACTAGGGCAAGAGACCCAGTACTTC. The V and J genes are TRBV7-9 and TRBJ2-5; the match to TRBD2 covers 7 bases. Germline CDR1 SEHNR, CDR2 FQNEAQ (reference sequence). The CDR3 runs 15 residues. V lost 4 bases, J lost 2 bases, and 7 bases stayed unmatched.

V usage is TRBV28 and J usage is TRBJ2-5, with TRBD2 identical over 12 bases. V dropped 3 bases and J dropped 3; count of bases not matched to a gene: 8. CDR3 length equals 17 residues. Per germline, CDR1 MDHEN and CDR2 SYDVKM. The CDR3 sequence: CASSFATSGSLKETQYF. CDR3 bases: TGTGCCAGCAGTTTTGCGACTAGCGGGAGTCTAAAAGAGACCCAGTACTTC.

J is TRBJ1-2 and V is TRBV6-5; 7 bases map to TRBD1. Germline CDR1 reads MNHEY; CDR2 reads SVGAGI. This CDR3 comprises 13 residues. After removal of 2 bases from V and 5 bases from J, the junction contained 2 bases not matched to a gene. DNA for the CDR3: TGTGCCAGCAGTTACGGACAGGAGTATGGCTACACCTTC. Residues: CASSYGQEYGYTF.